These T cell receptor beta chains were read from a single sample in a study of blood T cells in healthy people across ages. TCRdb used MiXCR to reprocess the 5' RACE reads, holding one entry per CDR3 protein. Among 600,000 to 800,000 distinct CDR3 sequences listed, around 20% were seen once. The source material was blood. These receptor sequences come from a man between 65 and 79 years old in good health. CDR3s include the opening cysteine and the closing phenylalanine or tryptophan. The order of the fields is V gene, J gene, D gene, clone size, CDR3 DNA, CDR3 protein. The D gene is left open where the match is weak. Clone size appears in some rows only: once, few, many, or a class for an expanded clone.

>TRBV6-2/TRBV6-3|TRBJ1-2|TRBD1|.
TGTGCCAGCAGTTACCCGGACAGGGTGCGCCATGGCTACACCTTC
CASSYPDRVRHGYTF
>TRBV3-1|TRBJ2-7|TRBD2|few
TGTGCCAGCAGCCCCTCGGCTAGCGGGAGGAACGAGCAGTACTTC
CASSPSASGRNEQYF
>TRBV7-8|TRBJ2-4|.|many
TGTGCCAGCAGTTCAGGACAGAAGCTAGCCAAAAACATTCAGTACTTC
CASSSGQKLAKNIQYF
>TRBV20-1|TRBJ2-3|.|many
TGCAGTGCTAGGGATCCTGGCCGCACAGATACGCAGTATTTT
CSARDPGRTDTQYF
>TRBV2|TRBJ1-1|.|.
TGTGCCAGCATACTCACAGGGACCACTGAAGCTTTCTTT
CASILTGTTEAFF
>TRBV3-1|TRBJ1-5|.|.
TGTGCCAGCAGCGTGGGCCATTCGTATAGCAATCAGCCCCAGCATTTT
CASSVGHSYSNQPQHF
>TRBV18|TRBJ2-2|TRBD1|.
TGTGCCAGCTCCCAAAGGACAGGAGACACCGGGGAGCTGTTTTTT
CASSQRTGDTGELFF
>TRBV7-2|TRBJ2-1|TRBD2|.
TGTGCCAGCAGCCTAGGTGGTAGCGGGATATACAATGAGCAGTTCTTC
CASSLGGSGIYNEQFF
>TRBV20-1|TRBJ1-4|.|.
TGCAGTGCTAGAGATCCCAGAGGAAATGAAAAACTGTTTTTT
CSARDPRGNEKLFF
>TRBV20-1|TRBJ2-7|.|.
TGCAGTGCTTTCCCAGCTCCGTACGAGCAGTACTTC
CSAFPAPYEQYF
>TRBV12-3/TRBV12-4|TRBJ2-7|TRBD1|.
TGTGCCAGCAGTTTAGTACAATCCCGGGACAGGGGCCACGAGCAGTACTTC
CASSLVQSRDRGHEQYF
>TRBV11-3|TRBJ2-2|.|.
TGTGCCAGCAGCACCCAAGGGGGGTTCGACGGGGAGCTGTTTTTT
CASSTQGGFDGELFF
>TRBV12-3/TRBV12-4|TRBJ2-4|TRBD1|.
TGTGCCAGCAGGGGACAGGCTGTAGCCAAAAACATTCAGTACTTC
CASRGQAVAKNIQYF
>TRBV10-3|TRBJ2-3|TRBD2|few
TGTGCCATCAGTGTCTCTAGCGGGTGGGATACGCAGTATTTT
CAISVSSGWDTQYF
>TRBV7-9|TRBJ2-2|.|.
TGTGCCAGCAGCCCGGACGGCCCCGGGGAGCTGTTTTTT
CASSPDGPGELFF
>TRBV12-3/TRBV12-4|TRBJ2-4|.|.
TGTGCCAGCAGTTTGAAAGGGGGCGGGAATCCCAAAAACATTCAGTACTTC
CASSLKGGGNPKNIQYF
>TRBV5-1|TRBJ2-3|.|.
TGCGCCAGCAGCTTGAGAGGGGCATCTAGCACAGATACGCAGTATTTT
CASSLRGASSTDTQYF
>TRBV29-1|TRBJ1-4|TRBD1|few
TGCAGCGTTGCAGGGGGCGATGAAAAACTGTTTTTT
CSVAGGDEKLFF
>TRBV4-3|TRBJ1-5|.|.
TGCGCCAGCAGCCAAGATGGGCGGGGCAATCAGCCCCAGCATTTT
CASSQDGRGNQPQHF
>TRBV29-1|TRBJ1-1|.|many
TGCAGCGTTGTAGGTATCCCGGGGACTGAAGCTTTCTTT
CSVVGIPGTEAFF
>TRBV12-3/TRBV12-4|TRBJ2-7|.|.
TGTGCCAGCAGTTTAACCGGGACATTATCCTACGAGCAGTACTTC
CASSLTGTLSYEQYF
>TRBV7-3|TRBJ1-1|.|once
TGTGCCAGCAGTCCGAATCCTATGAACACTGAAGCTTTCTTT
CASSPNPMNTEAFF
>TRBV3-1|TRBJ2-1|TRBD1|many
TGTGCCAGCAGCCAAGGGGACAGGGGCACCGATGAGCAGTTCTTC
CASSQGDRGTDEQFF
>TRBV12-3/TRBV12-4|TRBJ1-3|TRBD1|.
TGTGCCAGCAGCAAGACAGGGGATGGACGCGGAAACACCATATATTTT
CASSKTGDGRGNTIYF
>TRBV20-1|TRBJ2-1|.|.
TGCAGTGCTAGAGATCAAGGTGGGAGTTTGCTCAATGAGCAGTTCTTC
CSARDQGGSLLNEQFF
>TRBV2|TRBJ2-1|TRBD2|.
TGTGCCAGCAGTATCCTAGCGGGGAGCTCCTACAATGAGCAGTTCTTC
CASSILAGSSYNEQFF
>TRBV3-1|TRBJ1-1|TRBD1|few
TGTGCCAGCAGCCAAACCGGGACAGGGGTCGCTTTCTTT
CASSQTGTGVAFF
>TRBV5-1|TRBJ2-7|TRBD1|.
TGCGCCAGCAGGGAGCTGACAGGGCAGACCTACGAGCAGTACTTC
CASRELTGQTYEQYF
>TRBV7-2|TRBJ1-5|TRBD1|few
TGTGCCAGCTCCTCTGAGGGGACAGGTAGCAATCAGCCCCAGCATTTT
CASSSEGTGSNQPQHF
>TRBV10-3|TRBJ2-3|.|.
TGTGCCATCAGACCCTCCACCGGGATCTCCTCTATCACAGATACGCAGTATTTT
CAIRPSTGISSITDTQYF
>TRBV20-1|TRBJ2-5|TRBD2|.
TGCAGTGCTAGAGATACAGCGGGGAACCTCCGGGAGACCCAGTACTTC
CSARDTAGNLRETQYF
>TRBV2|TRBJ2-1|TRBD2|few
TGTGCCATACTCCGGCGTACCAGCGGGGCTACAAGTGAGCAGTTCTTC
CAILRRTSGATSEQFF
>TRBV9|TRBJ1-1|.|.
TGTGCCAGCAGCGGCGGATTTGGCACTGAAGCTTTCTTT
CASSGGFGTEAFF
>TRBV27|TRBJ2-6|TRBD1|.
TGTGCCAGCAGTCCAAAGGGCCAGGGACAGGGTTCCTCTGGGGCCAACGTCCTGACTTTC
CASSPKGQGQGSSGANVLTF
>TRBV2|TRBJ1-1|TRBD1|.
TGTGCCAGCAGTGGGACAGGTCCGAACACTGAAGCTTTCTTT
CASSGTGPNTEAFF
>TRBV5-1|TRBJ2-5|TRBD2|few
TGCGCCAGCAGCCAAGCGGGGAAGACCCAGTACTTC
CASSQAGKTQYF